The 27 T cell receptor beta chains presented below share a single source sample, sequenced in a study of blood T cell repertoires in COVID-19. Data came from immunoSEQ multiplex PCR; TCRdb stores just in-frame clones and leaves some out. The repertoire has 200,000 to 250,000 clones, roughly 80% of them found once; the top ten carry 1.3%. The sequenced sample consisted of PBMCs or T cells enriched from blood (not recorded which). The receptor source for this set is a woman in her 40s with acute COVID-19.

V and J are TRBV11-2 and TRBJ2-2, with 8 bases fitting TRBD1. V shed 4 bases, J shed 1 base, and the junction held 2 bases outside the gene matches. CDR1 and CDR2 (germline): SGHAT, FQNNGV. The CDR3 is made up of 15 amino acids. The CDR3 region is CASSWGTGNTGELFF. The CDR3 region has the DNA TGTGCCAGCAGCTGGGGGACAGGGAACACCGGGGAGCTGTTTTTT.

The sample holds one count of this clone. The chain couples TRBV19 to TRBJ1-1; weak D call: TRBD1 (6 bases). Germline CDR1 LNHDA, CDR2 SQIVND (reference sequence). The V and J ends lost 8 bases and 7 bases respectively, with 11 bases between them. This CDR3 has 11 residues. The CDR3 DNA reads as TGTGCCAGTTCCAGGGGTAGTGAAGCTTTCTTT. Translating gives CASSRGSEAFF.

V and J are TRBV19 and TRBJ2-1; 9 positions agree with TRBD2. Losses at the gene ends were 7 bases for V and 9 bases for J; bases not matched to a gene: 10. The germline V gene encodes CDR1 LNHDA and CDR2 SQIVND (reference sequence). The CDR3 covers 14 residues. CDR3: CASIGAGGPVEQFF. The DNA of the CDR3 is TGTGCCAGTATCGGCGCGGGAGGGCCGGTTGAGCAGTTCTTC.

V and J are TRBV6-2 or TRBV6-3 and TRBJ2-1; TRBD2 agrees at 10 bases. Trimming removed 5 bases from V and 6 bases from J; junction bases left unmatched: 13. This CDR3 has 17 amino acids. Looked up from germline, CDR1 is MNHEY and CDR2 is SVGEGT. The CDR3 nucleotides read TGTGCCAGCAGTATCCCCGGACTAGCGGACAATCGCAATGAGCAGTTCTTC. It is translated as CASSIPGLADNRNEQFF.

The V gene is TRBV5-4, the J gene TRBJ2-5, with 9 bases aligning to TRBD1. This CDR3 is built from 15 residues. Unmatched junction bases numbered 8, after V lost 4 bases and J lost 4 bases. Per germline, CDR1 SGHNT and CDR2 YYREEE (reference sequence). The CDR3 is CASSPEVDRGETQYF. The CDR3 coding sequence is TGTGCCAGCAGCCCCGAAGTGGACAGGGGAGAGACCCAGTACTTC.

With regard to this clone: One base away lies a much larger clone, so this may be a sequencing read error. This rearrangement joins TRBV6-5 to TRBJ1-1; D is possibly TRBD1 (6 bases). Deletions cut 5 bases from V and 1 base from J, with 8 bases between. Germline assignment: CDR1 MNHEY and CDR2 SVGAGI. The CDR3 extends over 13 amino acids. The CDR3: CASSPTGNTEAFF. Here the CDR3 DNA reads TGTGCCAGCAGTCCGACAGGGAACACTGAAGCTTTCTTT.

This clone was seen a handful of times. The chain combines TRBV6-5 with TRBJ1-2; D is possibly TRBD1 (5 bases). Germline V CDR1 and CDR2: MNHEY, SVGAGI. The CDR3 has 13 amino acids. The V end lost 6 bases, the J end lost 4 bases, and 12 bases lay between the germline ends. The CDR3: CASRPRGPYGYTF. The CDR3 DNA reads TGTGCCAGCAGGCCGCGGGGACCCTATGGCTACACCTTC.

The CDR3 DNA reads as TGCGCCAGCAGCCAAGTTGGTTTCGGGAACACTGAAGCTTTCTTT. This encodes CASSQVGFGNTEAFF. This chain connects TRBV4-1 to TRBJ1-1, with D unresolved. The germline V gene encodes CDR1 MGHRA and CDR2 YSYEKL. The V gene lost 1 base and the J gene lost 1 base, with 10 bases spanning the gap. The CDR3 is 15 amino acids.

The rearrangement joins TRBV21-1 to TRBJ1-5; TRBD1, the table's D call, was not compared with the DNA. TRBV21-1 constitutes a pseudogene. The CDR3 runs 14 residues. CDR3 in amino acids: CANRGEMCDQPQHF. In nucleotides, the CDR3 is TGTGCCAACAGGGGCGAAATGTGCGATCAGCCCCAGCATTTT.

The chain is built from TRBV27 and TRBJ1-2; D unresolved. V was trimmed by 3 bases and J by 1 base, leaving 6 bases between them. The CDR3 covers 13 residues. Germline values: CDR1 MNHEY, CDR2 SMNVEV (reference sequence). The CDR3 spells CASSFQDNYGYTF. CDR3 sequence (DNA): TGTGCCAGCAGTTTTCAGGATAACTATGGCTACACCTTC.

This chain links TRBV13 with TRBJ2-3; weak D call: TRBD1 (6 bases). The V end lost 5 bases, the J end lost 0 bases, and 12 bases lay between the germline ends. Germline CDR1 reads PRHDT; CDR2 reads FYEKMQ (reference sequence). The CDR3 contains 15 residues. CDR3 nucleotides: TGTGCCAGCAGCAAACAGGGCCTGAGCACAGATACGCAGTATTTT. Amino acid sequence: CASSKQGLSTDTQYF. The variable domain in full, completed from reference TRBV13 and TRBJ2-3, reads AAGVIQSPRHLIKEKRETATLKCYPIPRHDTVYWYQQGPGQDPQFLISFYEKMQSDKGSIPDRFSAQQFSDYHSELNMSSLELGDSALYFCASSKQGLSTDTQYFGPGTRLTVL.

This clone was observed a handful of times. The chain combines TRBV19 with TRBJ1-5; D unresolved. This CDR3 is 13 amino acids long. Germline V lookup: CDR1 LNHDA, CDR2 SQIVND (reference sequence). V was cut by 4 bases and J by 4 bases, with 8 bases left in between. The CDR3 sequence: CASSNGPNQPQHF. The CDR3 nucleotides are TGTGCCAGTAGTAATGGCCCTAATCAGCCCCAGCATTTT. Full variable domain (rest looked up from reference TRBV19 and TRBJ1-5): DGGITQSPKYLFRKEGQNVTLSCEQNLNHDAMYWYRQDPGQGLRLIYYSQIVNDFQKGDIAEGYSVSREKKESFPLTVTSAQKNPTAFYLCASSNGPNQPQHFGDGTRLSIL.

V gene TRBV28 combines with J gene TRBJ2-2; maybe TRBD2 (7 bases). The CDR3 spans 15 residues. CDR1 and CDR2 from the germline V gene are MDHEN and SYDVKM. With 8 bases removed from V and 5 bases from J, the gap between germline ends came to 18 bases. The CDR3 here is CASASGGLRTGELFF. Here the CDR3 DNA reads TGTGCCAGCGCTTCCGGGGGGCTGAGGACCGGGGAGCTGTTTTTT.

The chain recombines TRBV6-2 or TRBV6-3 with TRBJ1-1, with D possibly being TRBD1 (5 bases). This CDR3 has 14 amino acids. V lost 5 bases to trimming and J lost 1 base, with 11 bases between them. Germline CDR1 and CDR2: MNHEY and SVGEGT. CDR3 DNA sequence: TGTGCCAGCAGTAAATCCGGGGGGAACACTGAAGCTTTCTTT. Residues: CASSKSGGNTEAFF.

This clone was observed a few times. V gene TRBV19 combines with J gene TRBJ1-2; 7 bases agree with TRBD1. Germline values: CDR1 LNHDA, CDR2 SQIVND (reference sequence). The CDR3 covers 14 residues. The ends lost 6 bases at V and 4 bases at J; junction bases unmatched: 8. CDR3 in DNA: TGTGCCAGTAGCAAGCCGACAGGGATCTATGGCTACACCTTC. Protein sequence: CASSKPTGIYGYTF.

The chain employs TRBV19 and TRBJ1-3, with D unresolved. The CDR3 sequence is 13 residues long. V was pared by 10 bases and J by 0 bases, with 10 bases between. Per the germline V gene, CDR1 is LNHDA and CDR2 is SQIVND (reference sequence). CDR3 bases: TGTGCCACCAGGTCCTTCTCTGGAAACACCATATATTTT. It specifies CATRSFSGNTIYF.

The chain employs TRBV16 and TRBJ2-6; D gene ambiguous. The V end was cut by 0 bases, the J end by 2 bases, with 8 bases between. Germline CDR1 and CDR2: KGHSY and FQNENV. This CDR3 is 16 amino acids long. The CDR3: CASSQSPPPGANVLTF. CDR3 nucleotide sequence: TGTGCCAGCAGCCAATCTCCCCCTCCTGGGGCCAACGTCCTGACTTTC.

This clone was seen a single time. V usage is TRBV7-3 and J usage is TRBJ2-1; the D is unclear. The CDR3 consists of 14 residues. The germline gives CDR1 SGHTA, CDR2 FQGTGA. The V and J ends lost 1 base and 5 bases respectively, with 9 bases between them. CDR3 DNA sequence: TGTGCCAGCAGCTTAATGCGTGTCAACAATGAGCAGTTCTTC. This translates into CASSLMRVNNEQFF.

This clone has a handful of counts. The gene calls are TRBV4-1 and TRBJ2-7; D not certain. The CDR3 consists of 14 residues. Trimming pared 0 bases from V and 6 bases from J, leaving 12 bases between. Germline CDR1 and CDR2: MGHRA and YSYEKL. The chain's CDR3 is CASSQENAFGEQYF. For the CDR3, the DNA is TGCGCCAGCAGCCAAGAAAATGCTTTCGGCGAGCAGTACTTC.

The sample holds a few counts of this clone. This chain connects TRBV29-1 to TRBJ1-5; D remains ambiguous. Trimming removed 4 bases from V and 4 bases from J, with 11 bases in between. This CDR3 is built from 13 residues. CDR1 is SQVTM, CDR2 ANQGSEA, per germline. The CDR3 protein is CSVAAAGNQPQHF. Written as DNA, the CDR3 is TGCAGCGTTGCAGCAGCGGGTAATCAGCCCCAGCATTTT.

This clone appeared a few times. This chain uses TRBV14 with TRBJ1-5; D unresolved. The germline V gene encodes CDR1 SGHDN and CDR2 FVKESK. The V gene lost 3 bases and the J gene lost 0 bases, with 15 bases spanning the gap. The CDR3 has 17 amino acids. Here the CDR3 DNA reads TGTGCCAGCAGCCACCGGGATGCTTTTTTTAGCAATCAGCCCCAGCATTTT. This codes for CASSHRDAFFSNQPQHF.

The chain uses TRBV5-1 and TRBJ2-3; D is ambiguous. The germline V and J ends were trimmed by 1 base and 0 bases, with 9 bases remaining between them. Per germline, CDR1 SGHRS and CDR2 YFSETQ. This CDR3 contains 15 residues. As DNA, the CDR3 is TGCGCCAGCAGCTTGTATCCTTCTAGCACAGATACGCAGTATTTT. Translated: CASSLYPSSTDTQYF.

V gene TRBV18 combines with J gene TRBJ2-1; 10 bases are a match to TRBD2. The CDR3 has 16 residues. Germline V gene data show CDR1 as KGHSH and CDR2 as LQKENI. Trimming at V came to 1 base and at J to 6 bases, leaving 6 bases not matched to a gene. CDR3 loop: CASSPRGVAGGNEQFF. The CDR3 DNA reads as TGTGCCAGCTCACCACGTGGGGTAGCGGGGGGCAATGAGCAGTTCTTC. Drawing the rest from reference TRBV18 and TRBJ2-1, the complete variable domain is NAGVMQNPRHLVRRRGQEARLRCSPMKGHSHVYWYRQLPEEGLKFMVYLQKENIIDESGMPKERFSAEFPKEGPSILRIQQVVRGDSAAYFCASSPRGVAGGNEQFFGPGTRLTVL.

The rearrangement uses TRBV30 and TRBJ2-3; tentative D call: TRBD2 (5 bases). V dropped 4 bases and J dropped 2 bases, with 13 bases sitting between them. CDR3 length equals 14 residues. Germline V gene lookup returns CDR1 GTSNPN and CDR2 SVGIG (reference sequence). CDR3 loop: CAWTRLTNTDTQYF. The CDR3 coding sequence is TGTGCCTGGACCCGACTAACGAACACAGATACGCAGTATTTT.

This clone was seen a single time. The V gene is TRBV5-6, the J gene TRBJ2-7, with 15 nucleotides matching TRBD2. There are 16 residues in the CDR3. Looked up from germline, CDR1 is SGHDT and CDR2 is YYEEEE. Germline trimming cut 4 bases from V and 7 bases from J; bases unmatched to any gene: 9. CDR3: CASSLGTSGRLREQYF. CDR3 DNA: TGTGCCAGCAGCCTAGGGACTAGCGGGAGGTTGAGGGAGCAGTACTTC.

As DNA, the CDR3 is TGCAGCGCCGAAGGACAGGCGAACGGCTACACCTTC. Its protein product is CSAEGQANGYTF. V and J are TRBV29-1 and TRBJ1-2; 7 positions match TRBD1. CDR3 length: 12 residues. V lost 7 bases and J lost 8; bases outside the gene matches: 10. The germline gives CDR1 SQVTM, CDR2 ANQGSEA.

V is TRBV3-1 (or the pseudogene TRBV3-2) and J is TRBJ2-1; 7 bases are a match to TRBD2. CDR1 is LGHDT, CDR2 YNNKEL, per germline (reference sequence). V shed 4 bases, J shed 6 bases, and the junction held 9 bases outside the gene matches. This CDR3 has 15 amino acids. CDR3 amino acids: CASSRRLAASNEQFF. The CDR3 region has the DNA TGTGCCAGCAGCCGCCGGCTAGCGGCCTCCAATGAGCAGTTCTTC.